The 25 T cell receptor beta chains below come from one sample, sequenced in a study of T-cell reconstitution after alpha-beta-depleted transplantation in children. It was with unique molecular identifiers that the TCRbeta library was prepared. MiXCR was run by TCRdb on the PCR reads, yielding one entry per CDR3 protein. The repertoire holds roughly 420,000 distinct CDR3 sequences, with around 15% as singletons. The sequenced sample was PBMCs, mostly from graft donor cells, obtained 360 days after TCRalphabeta/CD19-depleted stem cell transplant. Source of these receptors: a boy younger than two who had a stem cell transplant for Wiskott-Aldrich syndrome, so the T cells may come from the graft donor.

This clonotype appeared a few times. The gene calls are TRBV15 and TRBJ2-2; D not resolved. The CDR3 totals 15 residues. Germline CDR1 reads LNHNV; CDR2 reads YYDKDF (reference sequence). The V and J ends lost 1 base and 6 bases respectively, with 12 bases between them. Here the CDR3 reads CATSRARLGPGELFF. For the CDR3, the DNA is TGTGCCACCAGCAGAGCCCGGCTAGGTCCCGGGGAGCTGTTTTTT.

This chain connects TRBV6-5 to TRBJ2-7; maybe TRBD1 (6 bases). Trimming took 0 bases from V and 7 from J, leaving 19 bases between them. The CDR3 is 16 residues long. The V gene's germline CDR1 is MNHEY and CDR2 SVGAGI. The CDR3 nucleotides read TGTGCCAGCAGTTACTCGAGGCCCACAGGGCCGGGGGAGCAGTACTTC. As protein: CASSYSRPTGPGEQYF.

Only a few counts were recorded for this clonotype. In nucleotides, the CDR3 is TGTGCCACCAGTGAGTGGACTAGCGGCAATGAGCAGTTCTTC. It specifies CATSEWTSGNEQFF. V usage is TRBV24-1 and J usage is TRBJ2-1, with TRBD2 matching 10 bases. The germline gives CDR1 KGHDR, CDR2 SFDVKD. The CDR3 covers 14 residues. Germline trimming cut 4 bases from V and 6 bases from J; bases unmatched to any gene: 2.

In its sample, this clonotype was seen a few times. This rearrangement joins TRBV24-1 to TRBJ2-1, with a tentative D call TRBD2 (6 bases). Trimming pared 2 bases from V and 8 bases from J, leaving 9 bases between. Germline lookup yields CDR1 KGHDR and CDR2 SFDVKD. This CDR3 comprises 13 residues. Here the CDR3 reads CATSDSPSDEQFF. Written as DNA, the CDR3 is TGTGCCACCAGTGATTCCCCTAGCGATGAGCAGTTCTTC.

This clonotype occurred a few times. The rearrangement joins TRBV12-3 or TRBV12-4 to TRBJ2-5; the match to TRBD2 covers 8 bases. This CDR3 region has 16 residues. Trimming at V came to 2 bases and at J to 2 bases, leaving 7 bases not matched to a gene. This CDR3 is CASSLFNREGQETQYF. CDR3 sequence (DNA): TGTGCCAGCAGTTTATTTAATCGGGAGGGACAAGAGACCCAGTACTTC.

This clonotype was counted between two and nine times. J is TRBJ2-5 and V is TRBV7-9; D not resolved. V dropped 2 bases and J dropped 5 bases, with 18 bases sitting between them. This CDR3 contains 16 residues. Germline V gene sequence: CDR1 SEHNR, CDR2 FQNEAQ (reference sequence). DNA of the CDR3: TGTGCCAGCAGCTTAAGCCCGAGAAGGCCAAAGGAGACCCAGTACTTC. This sequence encodes CASSLSPRRPKETQYF. The full variable domain, with the rest looked up from reference TRBV7-9 and TRBJ2-5, is DTGVSQNPRHKITKRGQNVTFRCDPISEHNRLYWYRQTLGQGPEFLTYFQNEAQLEKSRLLSDRFSAERPKGSFSTLEIQRTEQGDSAMYLCASSLSPRRPKETQYFGPGTRLLVL.

V gene TRBV9 combines with J gene TRBJ2-3; 10 bases align to TRBD2. This CDR3 is built from 15 residues. The V segment lost 3 bases and the J segment 6 bases; nucleotides outside the gene matches: 7. Germline V gene data show CDR1 as SGDLS and CDR2 as YYNGEE. The CDR3 nucleotides are TGTGCCAGCAGCGGGGTTAGCGGGAGGACGGATACGCAGTATTTT. This sequence encodes CASSGVSGRTDTQYF.

This chain links TRBV5-4 with TRBJ2-4, with D possibly called TRBD1 or TRBD2 (5 bases each). Germline assignment: CDR1 SGHNT and CDR2 YYREEE (reference sequence). The CDR3 covers 20 residues. Trimming removed 0 bases at V and 0 bases at J, with 22 bases between. The CDR3 region has the DNA TGTGCCAGCAGCTTGGGGTCAGGAGGAAGGGGTCCTGTAGCCAAAAACATTCAGTACTTC. It codes for CASSLGSGGRGPVAKNIQYF.

This clonotype was counted between two and nine times. The chain couples TRBV7-9 to TRBJ1-6, with D uncertain. The germline V gene encodes CDR1 SEHNR and CDR2 FQNEAQ (reference sequence). This CDR3 region has 15 residues. Trimming cost V 1 base and J 9 bases, with 13 bases left between them. The CDR3 region has the DNA TGTGCCAGCAGCTTAGTTGGAGGGAGACGTTCACCCCTCCACTTT. Translated: CASSLVGGRRSPLHF.

This rearrangement joins TRBV29-1 to TRBJ2-7; 10 positions match TRBD2. The germline V gene has CDR1 SQVTM and CDR2 ANQGSEA. This CDR3 is 14 amino acids long. J lost 3 bases, V lost 4 bases, and 6 bases had no gene match. The DNA for the CDR3 is TGCAGCGTTGTAGGCCTAGCGGGAGTCTACGAGCAGTACTTC. Translating it yields CSVVGLAGVYEQYF.

A note on this clonotype: A junction end diverges from the germline sequence, so it may reflect a read error. This chain uses TRBV3-1 with TRBJ2-4, with 8 nucleotides matching TRBD2. CDR3 length: 15 amino acids. The germline V gene has CDR1 LGHDT and CDR2 YNNKEL (reference sequence). CDR3 in DNA: TGTGCCAGCTGCCAAGACGGACTAGCCCCTGATATTCAGTACTTC. Its protein product is CASCQDGLAPDIQYF.

This CDR3 reads CSARPTESSYNEQFF. Written as DNA, the CDR3 is TGCAGTGCTAGGCCGACAGAGAGCTCCTACAATGAGCAGTTCTTC. This rearrangement joins TRBV20-1 to TRBJ2-1, with D perhaps TRBD1 (5 bases). V lost 3 bases and J lost 0, with 12 bases in between. Germline V CDR1 and CDR2: DFQATT, SNEGSKA (reference sequence). The CDR3 has 15 amino acids.

The V call is TRBV5-1, the J call TRBJ2-7; weak D call: TRBD2 (5 bases). Germline-derived CDR1 and CDR2 are SGHRS and YFSETQ. CDR3 length equals 14 residues. V was clipped by 1 base and J by 6 bases, with 14 bases between them. As DNA, the CDR3 is TGCGCCAGCAGCTTGACACTAGAGCCGGGCGAGCAGTACTTC. Translated, it gives CASSLTLEPGEQYF.

The rearrangement links TRBV20-1 to TRBJ2-7; 8 bases align to TRBD2. CDR3 length: 13 residues. Germline V gene lookup returns CDR1 DFQATT and CDR2 SNEGSKA (reference sequence). V was clipped by 4 bases and J by 2 bases; unmatched bases: 4. DNA of the CDR3: TGCAGTGCTATAGGACTAGCCCCCTACGAGCAGTACTTC. Amino acids: CSAIGLAPYEQYF.

The chain has TRBV24-1 and TRBJ2-1; no clear D gene. The CDR3 is 12 residues long. V was cut by 6 bases and J by 10 bases, with 12 bases left in between. CDR1 KGHDR and CDR2 SFDVKD come from the germline V gene. CDR3 sequence: CATSSDGPEQFF. Written as DNA, the CDR3 is TGTGCCACCAGTTCTGACGGCCCAGAGCAGTTCTTC.

This clonotype came up a few times. This chain joins TRBV9 and TRBJ2-7; 9 nucleotides align to TRBD1. The CDR3 runs 14 residues. Germline V gene sequence: CDR1 SGDLS, CDR2 YYNGEE. V dropped 2 bases and J dropped 5; count of bases not matched to a gene: 5. CDR3 sequence (DNA): TGTGCCAGCAGCGTCCGGGACAGGGAGCACGAGCAGTACTTC. Translating it yields CASSVRDREHEQYF. Full variable domain (rest looked up from reference TRBV9 and TRBJ2-7): DSGVTQTPKHLITATGQRVTLRCSPRSGDLSVYWYQQSLDQGLQFLIQYYNGEERAKGNILERFSAQQFPDLHSELNLSSLELGDSALYFCASSVRDREHEQYFGPGTRLTVT.

The chain has TRBV24-1 and TRBJ2-1; D is perhaps TRBD1 (6 bases). The V end lost 3 bases, the J end lost 2 bases, and 16 bases lay between the germline ends. This CDR3 contains 17 residues. Germline-derived CDR1 and CDR2 are KGHDR and SFDVKD. The CDR3 coding sequence is TGTGCCACCAGTGATCTCCGCGCCGGGACAACCTACAATGAGCAGTTCTTC. This codes for CATSDLRAGTTYNEQFF.

This clonotype was observed many times. The chain combines TRBV7-6 with TRBJ2-1, with D tentatively TRBD2 (5 bases). This CDR3 has 16 residues. The germline V gene has CDR1 SGHVS and CDR2 FNYEAQ. V lost 3 bases to trimming and J lost 8 bases, with 20 bases between them. The CDR3 bases are TGTGCCAGCAGCTTTATTAGCGCACAACCCGCCCATGAGCAGTTCTTC. Translation: CASSFISAQPAHEQFF.

CDR3 loop: CATSRVSGEDTQYF. Here the CDR3 DNA reads TGTGCCACCAGCAGAGTTAGCGGGGAGGATACGCAGTATTTT. J is TRBJ2-3 and V is TRBV15; TRBD2 matches at 8 bases. CDR3 length: 14 residues. The V gene's germline CDR1 is LNHNV and CDR2 YYDKDF (reference sequence). J gave up 6 bases and V 1 base, and 3 bases lay outside the gene matches.

The V call is TRBV5-4, the J call TRBJ2-1; 9 nucleotides line up with TRBD2. The germline V gene has CDR1 SGHNT and CDR2 YYREEE (reference sequence). This CDR3 region has 15 residues. Trimming at V came to 5 bases and at J to 10 bases, leaving 13 bases not matched to a gene. The CDR3 coding sequence is TGTGCCAGCAGAACCGGGACTAGCAGGATAGGGGAGCAGTTCTTC. This sequence encodes CASRTGTSRIGEQFF.

The sample holds many counts of this clonotype. The rearrangement joins TRBV18 to TRBJ2-7; 8 positions agree with TRBD1. With 1 base clipped from V and 6 bases from J, the junction kept 5 bases outside the gene matches. The germline CDR1 and CDR2 sequences are KGHSH and LQKENI. CDR3 length: 14 residues. Here the CDR3 reads CASSPLSDRVEQYF. CDR3 bases: TGTGCCAGCTCACCACTATCGGACAGGGTCGAGCAGTACTTC.

The V gene is TRBV12-3 or TRBV12-4, the J gene TRBJ2-1, with D possibly being TRBD1 (5 bases). Trimming took off 6 bases at V and 5 bases at J, with 8 bases between the two ends. The CDR3 extends over 12 amino acids. The CDR3 sequence: CASRRQNNEQFF. CDR3 sequence (DNA): TGTGCCAGCAGGCGACAGAACAATGAGCAGTTCTTC.

This chain uses TRBV7-2 with TRBJ2-2; TRBD1 might be the D (7 bases). The V gene lost 1 base and the J gene lost 7 bases, with 13 bases spanning the gap. This CDR3 is 15 amino acids long. The germline gives CDR1 SGHTA, CDR2 FQGNSA. The DNA for the CDR3 is TGTGCCAGCAGCTTAGACGGCAGGGGGGTCGGGGAGCTGTTTTTT. Its translation: CASSLDGRGVGELFF.

The table lists this clonotype with a count of one. V gene TRBV5-8 combines with J gene TRBJ2-6; D gene unclear. Trimming removed 6 bases from V and 4 bases from J, with 8 bases in between. The CDR3 spans 13 residues. Germline CDR1 and CDR2: SGHTS and YDEGEE. This chain's CDR3 is CASIPLGANVLTF. In DNA, the CDR3 is TGTGCCAGCATCCCTCTAGGGGCCAACGTCCTGACTTTC.

The sample holds a few counts of this clonotype. This chain connects TRBV3-1 to TRBJ2-1; possibly TRBD1 or TRBD2 for D (5 bases each). The CDR3 has 16 residues. In germline, CDR1 is LGHDT, CDR2 YNNKEL (reference sequence). Trimming left V 5 bases short and J 7 bases short, with 21 bases between. As DNA, the CDR3 is TGTGCCAGCAGCTCGAATTCGGGGCTATTTGGGAATGAGCAGTTCTTC. As protein: CASSSNSGLFGNEQFF.